A single sample gave rise to the 23 T cell receptor beta chains below, sequenced in a study of T cells in Graves' hyperthyroidism and ophthalmopathy. There were TCR beta CDR3 regions amplified from RNA transcripts. Researchers ran a first-round RT-PCR on the TCR CDR3 using the HTBI primer set. A single record per CDR3 protein comes from TCRdb applying MiXCR to the multiplex PCR reads. Among some 460,000 distinct CDR3 sequences listed, around a sixth were seen once. Sequenced input: blood. Receptors originate from a woman aged 18-29 years with Graves' hyperthyroidism.

This clonotype was recorded many times. V and J are TRBV9 and TRBJ2-5; no definite D call. The germline V gene encodes CDR1 SGDLS and CDR2 YYNGEE. This CDR3 contains 15 residues. The V and J ends lost 4 bases and 2 bases respectively, with 15 bases between them. CDR3 protein: CASSLTWTQQETQYF. DNA of the CDR3: TGTGCCAGCAGCCTTACTTGGACGCAGCAAGAGACCCAGTACTTC. Complete variable domain (other parts from reference TRBV9 and TRBJ2-5): DSGVTQTPKHLITATGQRVTLRCSPRSGDLSVYWYQQSLDQGLQFLIQYYNGEERAKGNILERFSAQQFPDLHSELNLSSLELGDSALYFCASSLTWTQQETQYFGPGTRLLVL.

The chain uses TRBV4-3 and TRBJ1-2; D ambiguous. Germline-derived CDR1 and CDR2 are LGHNA and YSLEER. CDR3 length equals 14 residues. V dropped 3 bases and J dropped 4 bases, with 12 bases sitting between them. The CDR3 region has the DNA TGCGCCAGCAGCCAGGAACTTGCCCTCTATGGCTACACCTTC. Its translation is CASSQELALYGYTF.

This clonotype was seen at least ten times. The chain links TRBV24-1 to TRBJ2-1; TRBD2 agrees at 7 bases. Per germline, CDR1 KGHDR and CDR2 SFDVKD. V shed 0 bases, J shed 7 bases, and the junction held 5 bases outside the gene matches. The CDR3 is 15 residues long. CDR3 residues: CATSDLRGGSNEQFF. The DNA of the CDR3 is TGTGCCACCAGTGATTTGAGGGGAGGGAGTAATGAGCAGTTCTTC.

This clonotype was seen more than once but under ten times. V and J are TRBV28 and TRBJ1-2; D gene uncertain. The CDR3 runs 12 residues. V dropped 2 bases and J dropped 8 bases, with 9 bases sitting between them. In germline, CDR1 is MDHEN, CDR2 SYDVKM. The CDR3, as DNA: TGTGCCAGCAGTTTAGGGGAACGGGGCTACACCTTC. Residues: CASSLGERGYTF.

CDR3 DNA sequence: TGTGCCAGCAGCTCCGCGGGACAGGGGTACAATGAGCAGTTCTTC. Translated, it gives CASSSAGQGYNEQFF. V is TRBV27 and J is TRBJ2-1; 10 bases line up with TRBD1. Germline CDR1 and CDR2: MNHEY and SMNVEV (reference sequence). Losses at the gene ends were 6 bases for V and 4 bases for J; bases not matched to a gene: 6. The CDR3 loop spans 15 amino acids.

This clonotype appeared a few times. The V and J genes are TRBV4-1 and TRBJ1-2; weak D call: TRBD1 (5 bases). The CDR3 is 13 residues long. Trimming took off 8 bases at V and 4 bases at J, with 14 bases between the two ends. Germline V gene lookup returns CDR1 MGHRA and CDR2 YSYEKL. The CDR3 protein is CASSAGRSYGYTF. The CDR3 region has the DNA TGCGCCAGCTCCGCGGGGCGTTCCTATGGCTACACCTTC.

In its sample, this clonotype was seen many times. This chain uses TRBV5-6 with TRBJ2-7; 8 bases are shared with TRBD2. CDR1 is SGHDT and CDR2 is YYEEEE in the germline V gene. The CDR3 extends over 13 amino acids. The trim removed 4 bases at V and 2 bases at J, leaving 2 bases unmatched. Written as DNA, the CDR3 is TGTGCCAGCAGCAAGCGGGAGACCTACGAGCAGTACTTC. It yields the protein CASSKRETYEQYF.

Regarding this clonotype: The junction and the germline gene differ at one end; a read error may be behind it. The chain joins TRBV6-1 to TRBJ1-2; 7 bases map to TRBD1. This CDR3 is built from 15 residues. Germline V gene lookup returns CDR1 MNHNS and CDR2 SASEGT. CDR3 sequence reads: CAISESGQRNYGYTF. The CDR3 region has the DNA TGTGCCATCAGTGAGTCGGGACAGAGGAACTATGGCTACACCTTC.

About this clonotype itself: Just one base apart from a much larger clone, this may be a read error. The chain joins TRBV7-6 to TRBJ1-2; 7 bases map to TRBD1. V shed 1 base and J 4 bases; nucleotides not matched to a gene: 6. CDR3 length equals 15 residues. The V gene's germline CDR1 is SGHVS and CDR2 FNYEAQ. CDR3 loop: CASSLGSGTAYGYTF. CDR3 nucleotides: TGTGCCAGCAGCTTAGGTTCCGGGACAGCCTATGGCTACACCTTC.

This clonotype has only a few counts. V usage is TRBV28 and J usage is TRBJ1-4, with D tentatively TRBD1 (6 bases). From germline, CDR1 is MDHEN and CDR2 SYDVKM. With 8 bases removed from V and 8 bases from J, the gap between germline ends came to 21 bases. The CDR3 is made up of 15 amino acids. DNA for the CDR3: TGTGCCAGCGAATCCATTGGGCAGGGGAGGGAAAAACTGTTTTTT. It is translated as CASESIGQGREKLFF.

As regards this clonotype: A much larger clonotype is one base distant, so this may be a read error. The chain employs TRBV20-1 and TRBJ2-1; D is undetermined. The germline gives CDR1 DFQATT, CDR2 SNEGSKA (reference sequence). CDR3 length: 16 amino acids. DNA for the CDR3: TGCAGTGCTAGAGATCAAGAGAGTGCTTCCTACAATGGGCAGTTCTTC. Protein sequence: CSARDQESASYNGQFF.

In this sample, this clonotype turned up a few times. The chain uses TRBV25-1 and TRBJ1-2, with 7 bases identical to TRBD1. The length of the CDR3 is 15 residues. V was pared by 0 bases and J by 0 bases, with 1 base of the junction left unmatched. Per germline, CDR1 MGHDK and CDR2 SYGVNS. The CDR3 here is CASSEYGTANYGYTF. The DNA of the CDR3 is TGTGCCAGCAGTGAATACGGGACAGCTAACTATGGCTACACCTTC.

As to this clonotype: This may arise from a read error, as a much more abundant clone is one base away. The conserved phenylalanine or tryptophan is not found at the CDR3 terminus, so this likely reflects a read error. This chain connects TRBV7-9 to TRBJ1-1, with TRBD1 as a possible D gene (6 bases). This CDR3 has 16 amino acids. CDR1 is SEHNR and CDR2 is FQNEAQ in the germline V gene (reference sequence). V dropped 1 base and J dropped 0 bases, with 12 bases sitting between them. The CDR3 reads CASSLDGTRLNTEAFL. CDR3 sequence (DNA): TGTGCCAGCAGCTTAGATGGGACACGATTGAACACTGAAGCTTTCCTT.

The rearrangement uses TRBV3-1 and TRBJ1-6; unclear D gene. The germline V gene has CDR1 LGHDT and CDR2 YNNKEL (reference sequence). This CDR3 is 15 amino acids long. V gave up 0 bases and J gave up 10 bases, with 13 bases separating them. This CDR3 reads CASSQDSALNSPLHF. DNA of the CDR3: TGTGCCAGCAGCCAAGACTCAGCACTCAACTCACCCCTCCACTTT.

The CDR3 nucleotides read TGTGCCAGCAGCGTAGAAGCAGCGGGAGGCCCTGGGTTCTTC. The encoded protein is CASSVEAAGGPGFF. The V and J genes are TRBV12-3 or TRBV12-4 and TRBJ2-1; 9 nucleotides agree with TRBD2. The J segment lost 15 bases and the V segment lost 6 bases, leaving 15 bases of the junction unmatched. The CDR3 extends over 14 amino acids.

This clonotype was found a few times. The chain carries TRBV6-2 or TRBV6-3 and TRBJ2-2; TRBD2 is a possible D gene (5 bases). Per the germline V gene, CDR1 is MNHEY and CDR2 is SVGEGT. The CDR3 sequence is 13 residues long. Trimming shortened V by 8 bases and J by 5 bases, and 12 bases separated the two germline ends. CDR3 amino acids: CASGSLGTGELFF. In DNA form, the CDR3 reads TGTGCCAGCGGGAGTTTGGGAACCGGGGAGCTGTTTTTT.

The chain combines TRBV15 with TRBJ1-3; the D is unclear. There are 15 residues in the CDR3. Per the germline V gene, CDR1 is LNHNV and CDR2 is YYDKDF (reference sequence). V lost 0 bases and J 2 bases, leaving 8 bases between the germline ends. The CDR3 is CATSRDGVTGNTIYF. The CDR3 region has the DNA TGTGCCACCAGCAGAGACGGGGTCACTGGAAACACCATATATTTT.

The rearrangement uses TRBV13 and TRBJ2-7; 7 bases are shared with TRBD2. Germline values: CDR1 PRHDT, CDR2 FYEKMQ (reference sequence). CDR3 length equals 15 residues. V lost 5 bases to trimming and J lost 7 bases; unmatched junction nucleotides: 14. The CDR3 protein is CASSRRDYVNNEQYF. The CDR3 DNA follows: TGTGCCAGCAGCCGCCGGGACTATGTAAACAATGAGCAGTACTTC.

Ten or more counts support this clonotype. This chain uses TRBV11-2 with TRBJ2-1; 9 bases match TRBD2. Germline CDR1 is SGHAT and CDR2 is FQNNGV. The junction had 2 bases not matched to a gene; V was cut back by 4 bases and J by 4 bases. This CDR3 comprises 14 residues. CDR3 residues: CASSSLAGYNEQFF. CDR3 nucleotides: TGTGCCAGCAGCTCCCTAGCGGGGTACAATGAGCAGTTCTTC.

The sample holds a few counts of this clonotype. This sequence joins TRBV5-4 and TRBJ2-2, with a tentative D call TRBD2 (7 bases). The ends were cut back, 4 bases at V and 1 base at J, with 17 bases in the middle. This CDR3 comprises 17 residues. Germline V CDR1 and CDR2: SGHNT, YYREEE (reference sequence). The CDR3 region has the DNA TGTGCCAGCAGCAAAGGGAGGGGGGACCTGAACACCGGGGAGCTGTTTTTT. Protein sequence: CASSKGRGDLNTGELFF.

At least ten counts were recorded for this clonotype. This chain uses TRBV7-2 with TRBJ2-5; D uncertain. The CDR3 sequence is 15 residues long. Trimming pared 2 bases from V and 0 bases from J, leaving 10 bases between. Per germline, CDR1 SGHTA and CDR2 FQGNSA. The CDR3 reads CASSLSNSYQETQYF. In DNA form, the CDR3 reads TGTGCCAGCAGCTTATCCAACTCGTACCAAGAGACCCAGTACTTC. Complete variable domain (other parts from reference TRBV7-2 and TRBJ2-5): GAGVSQSPSNKVTEKGKDVELRCDPISGHTALYWYRQSLGQGLEFLIYFQGNSAPDKSGLPSDRFSAERTGGSVSTLTIQRTQQEDSAVYLCASSLSNSYQETQYFGPGTRLLVL.

This clonotype was counted between two and nine times. The V and J genes are TRBV6-1 and TRBJ1-6; no clear D. The germline V gene has CDR1 MNHNS and CDR2 SASEGT. Trimming pared 5 bases from V and 14 bases from J, leaving 19 bases between. The CDR3 length is 14 residues. CDR3 in amino acids: CASSFSNPEGSLHF. The CDR3 DNA follows: TGTGCCAGCAGTTTTTCGAACCCTGAGGGATCCCTCCACTTT.

This clonotype has at least ten counts. The rearrangement uses TRBV5-6 and TRBJ2-7; TRBD2 agrees at 8 bases. The CDR3 runs to 16 residues. Germline values: CDR1 SGHDT, CDR2 YYEEEE. With V trimmed by 0 bases and J by 0 bases, 5 bases remained unmatched. Here the CDR3 DNA reads TGTGCCAGCAGCTTGGAACTAGCGGCTAGCTCCTACGAGCAGTACTTC. Encoded protein: CASSLELAASSYEQYF.